This T cell receptor (beta chain) was obtained from a study of CD8 T cells in ankylosing spondylitis. MiXCR was run by TCRdb on the 5' RACE reads, yielding one entry per CDR3 protein. This sample carries over 150,000 distinct CDR3 sequences, 9.5% to 15% of them seen once, and the ten largest clones take approximately 15%. The germline CDR1 and CDR2 sequences are SGHRS and YFSETQ. This CDR3 region has 17 residues. The V gene lost 4 bases and the J gene lost 1 base, with 21 bases spanning the gap. Sequenced material: blood, either unsorted or a sorted T cell fraction (not recorded which). The chain couples TRBV5-1 to TRBJ2-7; a weak D match, TRBD2 (5 bases). This sequence originates from a male donor with ankylosing spondylitis or in good health (not recorded which). The CDR3, as DNA: TGCGCCAGCAGCCCACCAGCGGTAGGTCCTGGGTCCTACGAGCAGTACTTC. Translating it yields CASSPPAVGPGSYEQYF.